This T cell receptor (beta chain) was identified during a study of cytomegalovirus exposure and HLA in healthy donors. Turning to this clone: Its specificity is unknown.

PCR was performed using 60 Vbeta and 13 Jbeta primers. Produced via immunoSEQ multiplex PCR; TCRdb's table is partial and in-frame only. The table lists about 150,000 clones, over 60% of them singletons. Germline V gives CDR1 LGHNA, CDR2 YSLEER. The CDR3 is made up of 14 amino acids. V was clipped by 2 bases and J by 3 bases, with 7 bases between them. Study-wide results and limits: Exclusion as indistinguishable affected some V segments, including TRBV6-2 and TRBV6-3. About 180 TCR beta chains were listed as cytomegalovirus-associated.

The sample consisted of PBMCs. V gene TRBV4-3 combines with J gene TRBJ2-2, with D hard to call. This TCR derives from a male donor in good health and CMV-seronegative. CDR3 sequence reads: CASSQISDTGELFF. CDR3 nucleotide sequence: TGCGCCAGCAGCCAAATAAGCGACACCGGGGAGCTGTTTTTT.